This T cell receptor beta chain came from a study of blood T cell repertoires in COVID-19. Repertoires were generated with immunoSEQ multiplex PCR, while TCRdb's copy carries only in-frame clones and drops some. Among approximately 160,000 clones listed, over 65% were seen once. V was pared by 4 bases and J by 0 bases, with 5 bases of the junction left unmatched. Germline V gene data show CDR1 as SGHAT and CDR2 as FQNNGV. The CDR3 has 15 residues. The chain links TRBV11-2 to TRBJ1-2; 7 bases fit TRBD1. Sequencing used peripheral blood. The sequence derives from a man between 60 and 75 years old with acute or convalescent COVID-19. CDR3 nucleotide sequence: TGTGCCAGCAGCTCCTTAAGGGGGCCTAACTATGGCTACACCTTC. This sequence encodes CASSSLRGPNYGYTF.